This TCR beta chain was found in a study of T cell responses to AZD1222 COVID-19 vaccine (dated by TCRdb to 2020 to 2022). For the study in its entirety: A total of 240 or so trial participants underwent TCR sequencing, of whom 200 to 220 had received two doses of AZD1222 and about 25 had received two doses of the MenACWY control vaccine. Enrollment into the trials was organized by age into subgroups of 18-55, 56-69 and 70-plus years, and those subgroups contained approximately 160, 26 and 62 TCR-sequenced participants, respectively. Beyond this particular receptor, the publication reports: Because no samples from the day 14 peak response were available, repertoires could be characterized only after the peak T cell response. The whole spike protein was spanned by vaccine-associated CD4 TCRs, and dominant responses were seen in regions 160-218 and 743-854. Participants were mostly white British and included more females than males, and it was suggested by the authors that clonal diversity may have been underestimated. In the small 56-69-year group, the increase in depth fell short of significance, most likely because of low power. Nearly half of unique spike-specific TCRs reportedly recognized epitopes outside regions mutated in the B.1.351 and B.1.1.7 variants. A significant rise in spike-specific TCR breadth and depth was observed after two AZD1222 doses relative to day 0 and relative to MenACWY recipients. Conclusions about previously exposed vaccinees were limited because only 5 or 6 AZD1222 recipients were SARS-CoV-2 seropositive at baseline.

The CDR3 regions of human TCRbeta chains were subjected to immunosequencing. Under the source paper's analysis protocol: TCRs in the repertoires were compared against a reference library of SARS-CoV-2-specific TCRs that had been generated with the MIRA antigen-specificity platform. Breadth meant the fraction of unique TCRs that were SARS-CoV-2-associated, whereas depth meant the fraction of total T cells that were SARS-CoV-2-associated. Each spike-specific TCR was assigned to its reactive spike region and to a CD4 or CD8 class using the MIRA data. Log10-transformed breadth and depth values were compared by one-way ANOVA with Sidak's multiple comparisons tests. The clones in this table, taken by TCRdb from immuneACCESS, are in-frame only. Not every clone is retained; where verified, under half of the shortfall comes from an unresolved V gene, and the cause of the rest is unknown. D and trimming come from the DNA, and the V and J calls and clone size come from that table. Counted in this sample were approximately 150,000 clones; about 89% of them appeared once. Roughly 1.2% of the sample goes to the ten largest clones.

V lost 3 bases and J lost 7 bases; the stretch between them is 15 bases long. The CDR3 holds 14 amino acids from the cysteine to the phenylalanine. Only the CDR3 region is kept as DNA, spanning 42 bases read in frame from base 1. CDR1 and CDR2, per the germline V gene, are MGHDK and SYGVNS. For this clone: Its antigen specificity is not known. Per-base quality was not reported, and no clone a single base away is much larger than it.

The sample's time point label is to be understood as: about 28 days (+/-7) after the second vaccine dose. AZD1222 recipients with second doses at about 4 weeks or about 12 weeks were pooled, because spike-specific TCR depth and breadth did not differ between schedules. Samples from vaccinated people were obtained from the UK trials COV001 and COV002, which included a single-blind randomized controlled phase 2/3 trial of AZD1222 (ChAdOx1 nCoV-19) in healthy adults. Trial participant PBMC samples were collected at day 0 and day 28 after the second dose for TCRbeta chain sequencing. Recombination linked TRBV25-1 to TRBJ1-2, with TRBD1 perhaps the D gene, on 5 matching bases. The sample was peripheral blood, taken 28 days after the second AZD1222 dose. The clonotype was recovered from an adult who received the AZD1222 COVID-19 vaccine. In nucleotides, the sequence is TGTGCCAGCAGTGATGAAGGCAGGGTGAGTGGCTACACCTTC. The translation is CASSDEGRVSGYTF.